These T cell receptor beta chains were read from a single sample in a study of T-cell reconstitution after alpha-beta-depleted transplantation in children. TCRdb independently ran MiXCR on the PCR reads; one entry per CDR3 protein. Here the sample spans over 550,000 distinct CDR3 sequences, roughly a tenth being singletons. Sequencing was performed on PBMCs from the stem cell graft donor, taken from the stem cell graft. These receptors all come from a human donor who donated a stem cell graft to a child with acute myeloid leukemia. The CDR3 runs from the conserved cysteine through the conserved F or W. The D gene is left open where the match is weak. The size field is filled for only some rows; it gives once, few, many or a size class.

d_gene	abundance	v_gene	j_gene	CDR3aa	CDR3nt
-	-	TRBV5-1	TRBJ1-1	CASSTGTGLNTEAFF	TGCGCCAGCAGCACGGGAACAGGGCTGAACACTGAAGCTTTCTTT
-	few	TRBV10-3	TRBJ1-2	CAISGVYGYTF	TGTGCCATCAGTGGAGTCTATGGCTACACCTTC
-	-	TRBV7-9	TRBJ2-5	CASSFGGQGIRETQYF	TGTGCCAGCAGCTTCGGGGGACAAGGGATAAGGGAGACCCAGTACTTC
TRBD2	-	TRBV20-1	TRBJ2-2	CSAVRPKGGRANTGELFF	TGCAGTGCTGTGCGACCAAAGGGCGGGAGGGCGAACACCGGGGAGCTGTTTTTT
-	many	TRBV20-1	TRBJ2-1	CSARDPGRNNEQFF	TGCAGTGCTAGAGATCCGGGTAGGAACAATGAGCAGTTCTTC
-	few	TRBV12-3/TRBV12-4	TRBJ1-1	CASRLRQVGMNTEAFF	TGTGCCAGCAGACTCAGGCAGGTGGGCATGAACACTGAAGCTTTCTTT
TRBD2	many	TRBV4-3	TRBJ2-7	CASSQEETSDSLSYEQYF	TGCGCCAGCAGCCAAGAAGAGACTAGCGATTCCTTGTCCTACGAGCAGTACTTC
TRBD2	few	TRBV5-4	TRBJ2-2	CASSLEYIGSGSASATGELFF	TGTGCCAGCAGCTTGGAGTATATTGGTAGCGGGAGCGCTAGTGCCACCGGGGAGCTGTTTTTT
-	many	TRBV28	TRBJ2-7	CAAASYEQYF	TGTGCGGCGGCCTCCTACGAGCAGTACTTC
-	many	TRBV29-1	TRBJ2-5	CSVNDRGGSETQYF	TGCAGCGTGAATGACAGGGGAGGGTCTGAGACCCAGTACTTC
-	many	TRBV9	TRBJ1-2	CASSVNREDLLYGYTF	TGTGCCAGCAGCGTAAACAGGGAGGATCTCCTATATGGCTACACCTTC
TRBD1	many	TRBV24-1	TRBJ2-7	CATSATGTGTYEQYF	TGTGCCACCAGTGCGACCGGGACAGGGACCTACGAGCAGTACTTC
TRBD2	-	TRBV9	TRBJ2-7	CASSVGEGRVAYEQYF	TGTGCCAGCAGCGTAGGGGAGGGACGGGTTGCCTACGAGCAGTACTTC
-	few	TRBV20-1	TRBJ2-5	CSARRTATETQYF	TGCAGTGCTAGAAGGACAGCCACAGAGACCCAGTACTTC
-	many	TRBV24-1	TRBJ2-3	CATTGGGTQDTQYF	TGTGCCACCACTGGTGGGGGAACGCAAGATACGCAGTATTTT
-	many	TRBV12-3/TRBV12-4	TRBJ1-6	CASRRGRGNSPLHF	TGTGCCAGCAGGCGAGGTCGAGGGAATTCACCCCTCCACTTT
TRBD2	few	TRBV6-1	TRBJ2-1	CASTPREALWNEQFF	TGTGCCAGCACCCCGCGGGAGGCACTTTGGAATGAGCAGTTCTTC
-	many	TRBV28	TRBJ2-7	CASTTPERSSYEQYF	TGTGCCAGCACCACACCAGAAAGGAGCTCCTACGAGCAGTACTTC
-	many	TRBV20-1	TRBJ2-2	CSARAGYEELFF	TGCAGTGCTAGAGCTGGTTACGAGGAGCTGTTTTTT
-	many	TRBV12-3/TRBV12-4	TRBJ2-1	CASSAVVRYNEQFF	TGTGCCAGCAGTGCAGTGGTCCGCTACAATGAGCAGTTCTTC
-	many	TRBV20-1	TRBJ2-7	CSARAGSGAKKQYF	TGCAGTGCTAGAGCCGGGTCAGGGGCGAAGAAGCAGTACTTC
TRBD1	many	TRBV20-1	TRBJ1-4	CSARDPGQGGEKLFF	TGCAGTGCTAGAGATCCAGGACAGGGGGGGGAAAAACTGTTTTTT
-	-	TRBV4-2	TRBJ2-3	CASSQAWGAAEVPSTDTQYF	TGTGCCAGCAGCCAAGCTTGGGGTGCAGCGGAGGTCCCCAGCACAGATACGCAGTATTTT
-	few	TRBV10-2	TRBJ1-5	CASSESGGQNQPQHF	TGCGCCAGCAGTGAGTCGGGGGGTCAGAATCAGCCCCAGCATTTT
-	many	TRBV7-2	TRBJ2-7	CASSLQAASYEQYF	TGTGCCAGCAGCTTACAAGCTGCCTCCTACGAGCAGTACTTC
TRBD2	many	TRBV7-9	TRBJ2-7	CALRKLAGSHEQYF	TGTGCCTTACGTAAACTAGCGGGATCTCATGAGCAGTACTTC
-	once	TRBV21-1	TRBJ2-7	CASSNCRLAGQGEQYF	TGTGCCAGCAGCAACTGCCGACTAGCGGGTCAGGGCGAGCAGTACTTC
TRBD2	many	TRBV9	TRBJ2-1	CASSVVASGVSSYNEQFF	TGTGCCAGCAGCGTAGTGGCTAGCGGGGTGAGCTCCTACAATGAGCAGTTCTTC
-	-	TRBV28	TRBJ1-1	CASRPLGGRDHTEAFF	TGTGCCAGCAGACCCTTGGGGGGGAGGGATCACACTGAAGCTTTCTTT
TRBD2	few	TRBV7-9	TRBJ2-7	CASSFGGGRADEQYF	TGTGCCAGCAGCTTTGGGGGCGGGAGGGCCGACGAGCAGTACTTC
-	-	TRBV24-1	TRBJ2-1	CATSVGQGEQFF	TGTGCCACCAGTGTGGGGCAGGGCGAGCAGTTCTTC
-	many	TRBV9	TRBJ1-5	CASSPQGSNQPQHF	TGTGCCAGCAGCCCACAGGGAAGCAATCAGCCCCAGCATTTT
TRBD2	many	TRBV20-1	TRBJ2-1	CSAGRVRNNEQFF	TGCAGTGCTGGGAGGGTAAGAAACAATGAGCAGTTCTTC
-	-	TRBV29-1	TRBJ2-7	CSVGAAGAGYEQYF	TGCAGCGTCGGAGCCGCCGGGGCAGGCTACGAGCAGTACTTC
TRBD1	many	TRBV29-1	TRBJ2-5	CSVGGRTGIFQETQYF	TGCAGCGTTGGAGGAAGGACAGGGATATTCCAAGAGACCCAGTACTTC
-	many	TRBV20-1	TRBJ1-5	CSATLSGSNQPQHF	TGCAGTGCAACTCTATCGGGCTCCAATCAGCCCCAGCATTTT
-	-	TRBV5-1	TRBJ1-1	CASSLARAGLNTEAFF	TGCGCCAGCAGCTTGGCCAGGGCAGGGTTGAACACTGAAGCTTTTTTT
TRBD1	few	TRBV27	TRBJ1-4	CASSFQGATNEKLFF	TGTGCCAGCAGTTTTCAGGGGGCCACTAATGAAAAACTGTTTTTT
-	few	TRBV29-1	TRBJ2-2	CSVVTSTGELFF	TGCAGCGTAGTCACATCCACCGGGGAGCTGTTTTTT
-	many	TRBV5-1	TRBJ2-3	CASSLNWGRRDTQYF	TGCGCCAGCAGCTTAAATTGGGGACGTCGGGATACGCAGTATTTT
-	few	TRBV3-1	TRBJ1-1	CASSHGSGSEAFF	TGTGCCAGCAGCCATGGTTCAGGGTCTGAAGCTTTCTTT
-	many	TRBV20-1	TRBJ2-1	CSARSGREWEQFF	TGCAGTGCTAGATCCGGGCGGGAATGGGAGCAGTTCTTC
-	-	TRBV2	TRBJ2-3	CASSDRGRIVDTQYF	TGTGCCAGCAGTGACAGGGGGAGGATCGTAGATACGCAGTATTTT
-	-	TRBV7-9	TRBJ2-5	CASSFRRSGVPETQYF	TGTGCCAGCAGCTTTAGGAGGTCGGGGGTACCGGAGACCCAGTACTTC